Below, 8 T cell receptor beta chains from the same sample are listed, as sequenced in a study of cytomegalovirus exposure and HLA in healthy donors. In the PCR, 60 Vbeta and 13 Jbeta primers were used. Assay: immunoSEQ multiplex PCR; the TCRdb copy retains only in-frame clones and omits some. The repertoire holds some 160,000 clones, with roughly 80% as singletons. The sequenced sample consisted of PBMCs. The receptor set was obtained from a male donor in good health and CMV-seronegative.

This clone has only one observation. This chain links TRBV19 with TRBJ1-3, with a tentative D call TRBD1 (5 bases). V was clipped by 7 bases and J by 0 bases, with 10 bases between them. Germline CDR1 reads LNHDA; CDR2 reads SQIVND (reference sequence). The CDR3 sequence is 14 residues long. The CDR3 spells CASNDRISGNTIYF. The CDR3 region has the DNA TGTGCCAGTAACGACAGAATCTCTGGAAACACCATATATTTT.

A single count supports this clone. This CDR3 reads CASSPGQYTGELFF. CDR3 sequence (DNA): TGTGCCAGCAGCCCGGGACAATACACCGGGGAGCTGTTTTTT. The gene calls are TRBV7-2 and TRBJ2-2; D possibly corresponds to TRBD1 (6 bases). The length of the CDR3 is 14 residues. V gave up 5 bases and J gave up 3 bases, with 10 bases separating them. CDR1 and CDR2 (germline): SGHTA, FQGNSA.

The rearrangement links TRBV27 to TRBJ1-2; D uncertain. Between the trimmed V and J ends, which lost 6 bases and 0 bases, there was a span of 8 bases. The germline V gene encodes CDR1 MNHEY and CDR2 SMNVEV (reference sequence). The CDR3 sequence is 13 residues long. This CDR3 reads CASRPTANYGYTF. The CDR3 nucleotides are TGTGCCAGCAGGCCCACAGCTAACTATGGCTACACCTTC.

The rearrangement joins TRBV5-1 to TRBJ1-3; maybe TRBD1 (6 bases). Germline-derived CDR1 and CDR2 are SGHRS and YFSETQ. This CDR3 has 13 residues. V dropped 4 bases and J dropped 1 base, with 6 bases sitting between them. CDR3 loop: CASSQGSGNTIYF. The DNA for the CDR3 is TGCGCCAGCAGCCAGGGGTCTGGAAACACCATATATTTT.

This chain links TRBV12-5 with TRBJ1-5; 7 bases match TRBD1. This CDR3 comprises 15 residues. The germline V gene encodes CDR1 LGHNT and CDR2 FRNRAP. The J segment lost 1 base and the V segment lost 7 bases, leaving 7 bases of the junction unmatched. Here the CDR3 reads CASAQGGSSNQPQHF. CDR3 sequence (DNA): TGTGCTAGTGCCCAGGGGGGTTCGAGCAATCAGCCCCAGCATTTT.

The J gene is TRBJ1-5, the V gene TRBV5-6; 8 bases match TRBD1. Unmatched junction bases numbered 9, after V lost 7 bases and J lost 0 bases. CDR3 length equals 16 residues. Germline V gene sequence: CDR1 SGHDT, CDR2 YYEEEE. This CDR3 reads CASSQGVRGSNQPQHF. CDR3 DNA: TGTGCCAGCTCACAGGGGGTCCGCGGTAGCAATCAGCCCCAGCATTTT.

The gene calls are TRBV5-8 and TRBJ1-6; unclear D gene. Looked up from germline, CDR1 is SGHTS and CDR2 is YDEGEE. CDR3 size: 15 residues. V dropped 0 bases and J dropped 6 bases, with 10 bases sitting between them. For the CDR3, the DNA is TGTGCCAGCAGCTTGGGCGGGCGGGTTAATTCACCCCTCCACTTT. Translation gives CASSLGGRVNSPLHF.

The chain recombines TRBV10-3 with TRBJ1-2; D is perhaps TRBD1 (6 bases). Germline V gene lookup returns CDR1 ENHRY and CDR2 SYGVKD. This CDR3 spans 15 amino acids. The germline V and J ends were trimmed by 0 bases and 8 bases, with 16 bases remaining between them. CDR3 coding DNA: TGTGCCATCAGTGAGTCCCCGACAGGATCCCACGGCTACACCTTC. It yields the protein CAISESPTGSHGYTF.